One sample yielded the 13 T cell receptor beta chains listed below, sequenced in a study of cytomegalovirus exposure and HLA in healthy donors. This table comes from immunoSEQ multiplex PCR, and its TCRdb copy is limited to in-frame clones, with some not included. This sample has under 300,000 clones, with around 87% found just once. The sequenced sample consisted of PBMCs. All receptors come from a woman aged 30 to 39 in good health and CMV-seropositive.

The chain employs TRBV6-6 and TRBJ1-1; 7 bases match TRBD1. Germline lookup yields CDR1 MNHNY and CDR2 SVGAGI (reference sequence). The CDR3 spans 12 residues. Unmatched junction bases numbered 2, after V lost 2 bases and J lost 8 bases. CDR3 nucleotides: TGTGCCAGCAGTTACCGGGACAGAGAAGCTTTCTTT. It specifies CASSYRDREAFF.

V is TRBV27 and J is TRBJ2-1; the D gene is possibly TRBD1 (7 bases). Germline CDR1 is MNHEY and CDR2 is SMNVEV (reference sequence). The CDR3 loop spans 12 amino acids. V lost 7 bases to trimming and J lost 7 bases, with 11 bases between them. The CDR3 bases are TGTGCCAGCACAGGGGGGAAGAATGAGCAGTTCTTC. It yields the protein CASTGGKNEQFF.

The genes are TRBV19 and TRBJ2-1; TRBD1 agrees at 10 bases. The CDR3 is 15 amino acids. V lost 3 bases to trimming and J lost 6 bases; unmatched junction nucleotides: 5. The germline V gene encodes CDR1 LNHDA and CDR2 SQIVND (reference sequence). The CDR3 DNA reads TGTGCCAGTAGTATCCCCGGGACAGGGGTCAATGAGCAGTTCTTC. It specifies CASSIPGTGVNEQFF. Full variable domain (outside the CDR3, taken from reference TRBV19 and TRBJ2-1): DGGITQSPKYLFRKEGQNVTLSCEQNLNHDAMYWYRQDPGQGLRLIYYSQIVNDFQKGDIAEGYSVSREKKESFPLTVTSAQKNPTAFYLCASSIPGTGVNEQFFGPGTRLTVL.

The chain joins TRBV10-3 to TRBJ2-2, with a tentative D call TRBD1 (6 bases). CDR3 length equals 14 residues. Trimming left V 2 bases short and J 10 bases short, with 14 bases between. Looked up from germline, CDR1 is ENHRY and CDR2 is SYGVKD. Here the CDR3 DNA reads TGTGCCATCAGTGAGGCATTCGGACAGTCGGAGCTGTTTTTT. It codes for CAISEAFGQSELFF.

The chain is built from TRBV28 and TRBJ1-4; no firm D call. There are 18 residues in the CDR3. V was shortened by 2 bases and J by 0 bases, with 16 bases between the two germline ends. Per the germline V gene, CDR1 is MDHEN and CDR2 is SYDVKM. CDR3 protein: CASSLGIGYGSTNEKLFF. The CDR3, as DNA: TGTGCCAGCAGTTTAGGTATCGGGTATGGATCAACTAATGAAAAACTGTTTTTT.

This rearrangement joins TRBV5-1 to TRBJ2-2; TRBD1 matches 9 bases. J lost 5 bases, V lost 0 bases, and 5 bases had no gene match. This CDR3 comprises 16 residues. Per the germline V gene, CDR1 is SGHRS and CDR2 is YFSETQ. In nucleotides, the CDR3 is TGCGCCAGCAGCTTGGGAGGACAGGGGTTTACCGGGGAGCTGTTTTTT. Residues: CASSLGGQGFTGELFF.

V usage is TRBV4-1 and J usage is TRBJ2-1; D uncertain. V lost 4 bases and J 4 bases, leaving 5 bases between the germline ends. CDR3 length equals 12 residues. Germline V gives CDR1 MGHRA, CDR2 YSYEKL. The CDR3 DNA reads as TGCGCCAGCAGCCGGCGGTACAATGAGCAGTTCTTC. Its protein is CASSRRYNEQFF.

The count of this clone is one. This chain joins TRBV19 and TRBJ2-1, with D tentatively TRBD1 (6 bases). Germline loops: CDR1 LNHDA, CDR2 SQIVND (reference sequence). The CDR3 is 14 amino acids. The ends were cut back, 3 bases at V and 5 bases at J, with 11 bases in the middle. CDR3 sequence (DNA): TGTGCCAGTAGTATTCCCGGGACAAACAATGAGCAGTTCTTC. Encoded protein: CASSIPGTNNEQFF.

This chain uses TRBV2 with TRBJ2-4, with TRBD2 matching 10 bases. V shed 2 bases, J shed 10 bases, and the junction held 2 bases outside the gene matches. The CDR3 is 13 residues long. Germline V gives CDR1 SNHLY, CDR2 FYNNEI. DNA for the CDR3: TGTGCCAGCAGTGAAACTAGCGGGAATATTCAGTACTTC. This sequence encodes CASSETSGNIQYF.

The chain recombines TRBV15 with TRBJ1-2, with 9 bases that match TRBD1. The CDR3 sequence is 18 residues long. V lost 3 bases, J lost 3 bases, and 14 bases stayed unmatched. The germline V gene has CDR1 LNHNV and CDR2 YYDKDF (reference sequence). CDR3 sequence reads: CATSSAGRDRDGDYGYTF. CDR3 in DNA: TGTGCCACCAGCAGTGCCGGCCGGGACAGGGACGGAGACTATGGCTACACCTTC.

The rearrangement links TRBV18 to TRBJ2-7; a weak D match, TRBD2 (5 bases). This CDR3 has 15 amino acids. In germline, CDR1 is KGHSH, CDR2 LQKENI. V was cut by 0 bases and J by 7 bases, with 16 bases left in between. The CDR3 is CASSPPGRGLMEQYF. The CDR3, as DNA: TGTGCCAGCTCACCACCGGGGAGAGGCCTAATGGAGCAGTACTTC.

The chain couples TRBV19 to TRBJ2-7; 11 bases map to TRBD2. V was clipped by 4 bases and J by 2 bases; unmatched bases: 10. The CDR3 runs 17 residues. The germline CDR1 and CDR2 sequences are LNHDA and SQIVND (reference sequence). The CDR3: CASSTRLAGRHTYEQYF. In DNA form, the CDR3 reads TGTGCCAGTAGTACACGACTAGCGGGAAGACATACCTACGAGCAGTACTTC.

V gene TRBV30 combines with J gene TRBJ2-1; the D is unclear. Trimming shortened V by 2 bases and J by 2 bases, and 10 bases separated the two germline ends. Germline V gene lookup returns CDR1 GTSNPN and CDR2 SVGIG (reference sequence). The CDR3 sequence is 14 residues long. CDR3: CAWSTYSTYNEQFF. CDR3 sequence (DNA): TGTGCCTGGAGTACGTACTCGACCTACAATGAGCAGTTCTTC.